This TCR beta chain derives from a study of technical replicates of blood from a few donors. The CDR3 is 14 amino acids. V shed 1 base and J 1 base; nucleotides not matched to a gene: 1. The germline CDR1 and CDR2 sequences are SEHNR and FQNEAQ (reference sequence). Repertoires were generated with immunoSEQ multiplex PCR, while TCRdb's copy carries only in-frame clones and drops some. The table has over 60,000 clones, around 93% seen once; the top ten hold over 0.2%. The TCR was taken from a human donor in good health. The V gene is TRBV7-9, the J gene TRBJ2-7; 7 bases line up with TRBD1. The material sequenced was T cells isolated from PBMCs. As DNA, the CDR3 is TGTGCCAGCAGCTTAGTACAGGGGTCCTACGAGCAGTACTTC. Translated, it gives CASSLVQGSYEQYF. Looking up the rest from reference TRBV7-9 and TRBJ2-7 gives the full variable domain: DTGVSQNPRHKITKRGQNVTFRCDPISEHNRLYWYRQTLGQGPEFLTYFQNEAQLEKSRLLSDRFSAERPKGSFSTLEIQRTEQGDSAMYLCASSLVQGSYEQYFGPGTRLTVT.